This TCR beta chain was recovered during a study of technical replicates of blood from several donors. The data were produced by immunoSEQ multiplex PCR, yet TCRdb's version contains in-frame clones alone and is incomplete. The table records around 80,000 clones, 75% to 90% of them present only once. The CDR3 is made up of 14 amino acids. CDR1 is SGHKS, CDR2 YYEKEE, per germline (reference sequence). Trimming took 2 bases from V and 3 from J, leaving 12 bases between them. The material sequenced was T cells isolated from PBMCs. This TCR was sampled from a human donor in good health. This chain uses TRBV5-5 with TRBJ2-7; maybe TRBD1 (5 bases). The DNA for the CDR3 is TGTGCCAGCAGCTTCCCAGGGCCCAACTACGAGCAGTACTTC. This codes for CASSFPGPNYEQYF.